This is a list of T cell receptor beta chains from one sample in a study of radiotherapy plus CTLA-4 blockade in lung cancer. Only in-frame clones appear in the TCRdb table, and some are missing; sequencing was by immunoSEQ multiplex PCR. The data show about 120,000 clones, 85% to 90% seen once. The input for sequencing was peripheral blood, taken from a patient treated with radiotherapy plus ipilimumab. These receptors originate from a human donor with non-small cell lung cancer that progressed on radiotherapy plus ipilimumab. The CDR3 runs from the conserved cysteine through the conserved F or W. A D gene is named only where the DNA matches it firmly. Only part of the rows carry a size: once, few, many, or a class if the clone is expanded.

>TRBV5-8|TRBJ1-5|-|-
CASSLAMFNQPQHF
TGTGCCAGCAGCTTGGCCATGTTCAATCAGCCCCAGCATTTT
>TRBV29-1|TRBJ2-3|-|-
CSVNPGTDTQYF
TGCAGCGTAAATCCCGGCACAGATACGCAGTATTTT
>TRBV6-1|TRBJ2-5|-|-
CASSESRPSAGGTQYF
TGTGCCAGCAGTGAAAGTCGCCCCAGCGCCGGCGGGACCCAGTACTTC
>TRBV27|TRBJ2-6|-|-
CASTPDGTGANVLTF
TGTGCCAGCACCCCGGACGGTACTGGGGCCAACGTCCTGACTTTC
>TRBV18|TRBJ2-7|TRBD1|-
CASHWRTGPDEQYF
TGTGCCAGCCACTGGCGGACAGGGCCCGACGAGCAGTACTTC
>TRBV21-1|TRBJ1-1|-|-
CASSAPTGVTEAFF
TGTGCCAGCAGCGCTCCTACAGGGGTCACTGAAGCTTTCTTT
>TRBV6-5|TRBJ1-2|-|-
CASSYSGSGAYGYTF
TGTGCCAGCAGTTACTCAGGGTCCGGGGCCTATGGCTACACCTTC
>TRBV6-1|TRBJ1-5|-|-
CASRGDQLNQPQHF
TGTGCCAGCAGAGGGGACCAACTAAATCAGCCCCAGCATTTT
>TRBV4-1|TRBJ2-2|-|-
CASSQDYPFPGELFF
TGCGCCAGCAGCCAAGATTACCCCTTCCCCGGGGAGCTGTTTTTT
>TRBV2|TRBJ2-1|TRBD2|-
CASSLTSGSYNEQFF
TGTGCCAGCAGTCTGACTAGCGGCTCCTACAATGAGCAGTTCTTC
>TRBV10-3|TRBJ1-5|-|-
CATRPNSNQPQHF
TGTGCCACCCGGCCGAACAGCAATCAGCCCCAGCATTTT
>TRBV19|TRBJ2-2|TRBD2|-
CASSPLPGGGSGTGELFF
TGTGCCAGTAGTCCTCTTCCCGGCGGGGGATCAGGCACCGGGGAGCTGTTTTTT
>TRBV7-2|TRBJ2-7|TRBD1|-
CASSSDRVYEQYF
TGTGCCAGCAGCTCGGACAGGGTCTACGAGCAGTACTTC
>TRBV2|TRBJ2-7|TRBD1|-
CASRRDRTVSYEQYF
TGTGCCAGCAGACGGGACAGGACCGTCTCCTACGAGCAGTACTTC
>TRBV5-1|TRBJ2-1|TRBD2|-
CASSARASGTSLNEQFF
TGCGCCAGCAGCGCAAGGGCTAGCGGGACCTCCCTTAATGAGCAGTTCTTC
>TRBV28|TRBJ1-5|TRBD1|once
CASSSGQGPNQPQHF
TGTGCCAGCAGCTCGGGACAGGGACCCAATCAGCCCCAGCATTTT
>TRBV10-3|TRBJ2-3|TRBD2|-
CAITGSLSGEAPVVTDTQYF
TGTGCCATCACGGGGTCCCTTAGCGGGGAGGCCCCCGTGGTCACAGATACGCAGTATTTT
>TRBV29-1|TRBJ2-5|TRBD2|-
CSVAGRDQETQYF
TGCAGCGTTGCAGGGAGGGACCAAGAGACCCAGTACTTC
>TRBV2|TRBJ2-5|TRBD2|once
CASSGLAQETQYF
TGTGCCAGCAGTGGACTAGCGCAAGAGACCCAGTACTTC
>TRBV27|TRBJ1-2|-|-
CASSLSWGTYYGYTF
TGTGCCAGCAGTTTATCGTGGGGGACATACTATGGCTACACCTTC
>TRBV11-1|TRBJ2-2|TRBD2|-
CASSRTSESKNTGELFF
TGTGCCAGCAGCCGGACTAGCGAATCGAAGAACACCGGGGAGCTGTTTTTT
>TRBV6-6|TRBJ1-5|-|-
CASSHGSEPQHF
TGTGCCAGCAGTCACGGGTCGGAGCCCCAGCATTTT
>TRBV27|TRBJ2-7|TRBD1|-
CASSLYGWAGQGFYEQYF
TGTGCCAGCAGTTTATACGGGTGGGCAGGACAGGGGTTTTACGAGCAGTACTTC
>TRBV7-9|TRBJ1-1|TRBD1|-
CASSPGGITEAFF
TGTGCCAGCAGCCCAGGGGGGATCACTGAAGCTTTCTTT
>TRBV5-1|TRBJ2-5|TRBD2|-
CASSLRGLAGGVETQYF
TGCGCCAGCAGCTTAAGGGGACTAGCGGGAGGAGTAGAGACCCAGTACTTC
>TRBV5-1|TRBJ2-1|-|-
CASTPSSSYNEQFF
TGCGCCAGCACCCCGTCTAGCTCCTACAATGAGCAGTTCTTC
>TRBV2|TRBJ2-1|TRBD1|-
CASSLDRVSNNEQFF
TGTGCCAGCAGTCTGGACAGGGTGAGCAACAATGAGCAGTTCTTC
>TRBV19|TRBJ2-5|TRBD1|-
CASRGWGMGQETQYF
TGTGCCAGTAGGGGATGGGGTATGGGACAGGAGACCCAGTACTTC
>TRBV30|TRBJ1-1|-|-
CAWNPDGDTEAFF
TGTGCCTGGAACCCCGACGGCGACACTGAAGCTTTCTTT
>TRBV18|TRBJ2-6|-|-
CASSPRGARGPGANVLTF
TGTGCCAGCTCACCAAGAGGGGCCCGAGGGCCTGGGGCCAACGTCCTGACTTTC
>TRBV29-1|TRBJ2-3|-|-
CSVHSGTQYF
TGCAGCGTTCACTCGGGTACGCAGTATTTT
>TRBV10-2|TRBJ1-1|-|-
CASSDSENTEAFF
TGCGCCAGCAGTGATAGTGAGAACACTGAAGCTTTCTTT
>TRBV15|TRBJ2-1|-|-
CATSRLADGGDEQFF
TGTGCCACCAGCAGACTAGCGGATGGGGGCGATGAGCAGTTCTTC
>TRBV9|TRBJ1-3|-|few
CASSDPVLGNTIYF
TGTGCCAGCAGCGACCCGGTCCTTGGAAACACCATATATTTT